The 25 T cell receptor beta chains below all came from one sample that was sequenced in a study of shared clonotypes between healthy human individuals. Assay: immunoSEQ multiplex PCR; the TCRdb copy retains only in-frame clones and omits some. The sample lists more than 2 million clones; more than 90% were seen once. Sequenced: naive CD4+ T cells sorted from blood. Indicated subset: CD45RA+ positively selected. The origin of the receptors is a man between 18 and 35 years old in good health.

This chain joins TRBV7-7 and TRBJ1-6; TRBD1 is a possible D gene (5 bases). Germline V gene data show CDR1 as SSHAT and CDR2 as FNYEAQ (reference sequence). The CDR3 contains 14 residues. Written as DNA, the CDR3 is TGTGCTAGGGCAGGGAGCTCCTATAATTCACCCCTCCACTTT. Translating it yields CARAGSSYNSPLHF.

The V and J genes are TRBV6-6 and TRBJ2-3; D is uncertain. V was cut by 6 bases and J by 5 bases, with 9 bases left in between. The CDR3 covers 12 residues. Germline V lookup: CDR1 MNHNY, CDR2 SVGAGI (reference sequence). CDR3 DNA: TGTGCCAGCAGGATCTCAGAAGATACGCAGTATTTT. Amino acid sequence: CASRISEDTQYF.

CDR3 DNA sequence: TGTGCCAGCAGTGGGACAGGGTGGTCCGAGCAGTACTTC. Its protein product is CASSGTGWSEQYF. This chain connects TRBV2 to TRBJ2-7, with 8 nucleotides matching TRBD1. The ends lost 4 bases at V and 6 bases at J; junction bases unmatched: 5. Germline V CDR1 and CDR2: SNHLY, FYNNEI. The CDR3 loop spans 13 amino acids.

This chain uses TRBV15 with TRBJ2-5; 10 bases map to TRBD1. CDR1 LNHNV and CDR2 YYDKDF come from the germline V gene (reference sequence). This CDR3 has 17 residues. After removal of 0 bases from V and 5 bases from J, the junction contained 9 bases not matched to a gene. DNA of the CDR3: TGTGCCACCAGCAGAGAGTCCGGACAGGGGGGCGCGGAGACCCAGTACTTC. This gives the protein CATSRESGQGGAETQYF.

This chain uses TRBV15 with TRBJ2-5; a weak D match, TRBD2 (6 bases). The V and J ends lost 0 bases and 4 bases respectively, with 12 bases between them. This CDR3 has 15 amino acids. The germline gives CDR1 LNHNV, CDR2 YYDKDF (reference sequence). The CDR3 nucleotides are TGTGCCACCAGCAGAGATAGTAGGAGGGGAGAGACCCAGTACTTC. Translated: CATSRDSRRGETQYF. Drawing the rest from reference TRBV15 and TRBJ2-5, the complete variable domain is DAMVIQNPRYQVTQFGKPVTLSCSQTLNHNVMYWYQQKSSQAPKLLFHYYDKDFNNEADTPDNFQSRRPNTSFCFLDIRSPGLGDTAMYLCATSRDSRRGETQYFGPGTRLLVL.

V is TRBV28 and J is TRBJ1-4, with D hard to call. V lost 6 bases and J lost 6, with 14 bases in between. This CDR3 spans 14 amino acids. Germline CDR1 is MDHEN and CDR2 is SYDVKM. For the CDR3, the DNA is TGTGCCAGCAGGGCCTCGGGTTCAGATGAAAAACTGTTTTTT. Its translation is CASRASGSDEKLFF.

The genes are TRBV6-5 and TRBJ2-1; a weak D match, TRBD1 (6 bases). The CDR3 has 16 residues. Germline CDR1 is MNHEY and CDR2 is SVGAGI. The V gene lost 2 bases and the J gene lost 14 bases, with 25 bases spanning the gap. Here the CDR3 DNA reads TGTGCCAGCAGTTACCATTCAGTAGGGTCGGCCTCAGGGGAGTTCTTC. This sequence encodes CASSYHSVGSASGEFF.

The rearrangement uses TRBV25-1 and TRBJ2-4; D is unclear. Germline V gives CDR1 MGHDK, CDR2 SYGVNS. There are 14 residues in the CDR3. The germline V and J ends were trimmed by 6 bases and 1 base, with 10 bases remaining between them. CDR3 sequence: CASSPQTAKNIQYF. CDR3 coding DNA: TGTGCCAGCAGCCCACAGACGGCCAAAAACATTCAGTACTTC. Full variable domain (remainder filled in from reference TRBV25-1 and TRBJ2-4): EADIYQTPRYLVIGTGKKITLECSQTMGHDKMYWYQQDPGMELHLIHYSYGVNSTEKGDLSSESTVSRIRTEHFPLTLESARPSHTSQYLCASSPQTAKNIQYFGAGTRLSVL.

The rearrangement joins TRBV21-1 to TRBJ2-7; the D call in the table, TRBD1, was not verified against the DNA. TRBV21-1 is a known pseudogene. The CDR3 loop spans 15 amino acids. This CDR3 reads CASIERRQGRYEQYF. The CDR3 DNA follows: TGTGCCAGCATCGAAAGGAGACAGGGACGTTACGAGCAGTACTTC.

The chain recombines TRBV10-3 with TRBJ2-7; D gene ambiguous. CDR1 is ENHRY, CDR2 SYGVKD, per germline. Trimming shortened V by 3 bases and J by 0 bases, and 9 bases separated the two germline ends. There are 14 residues in the CDR3. CDR3 sequence: CAISERISSYEQYF. The CDR3, as DNA: TGTGCCATCAGTGAAAGGATCAGCTCCTACGAGCAGTACTTC.

The chain is built from TRBV7-6 and TRBJ2-7; 12 bases match TRBD1. The J segment lost 5 bases and the V segment lost 4 bases, leaving 9 bases of the junction unmatched. The CDR3 has 16 residues. Germline CDR1 is SGHVS and CDR2 is FNYEAQ. CDR3 sequence: CASSCTRDRGPHEQYF. CDR3 coding DNA: TGTGCCAGCAGCTGCACACGGGACAGGGGGCCCCACGAGCAGTACTTC.

This chain links TRBV9 with TRBJ2-6; D unclear. Germline assignment: CDR1 SGDLS and CDR2 YYNGEE. Trimming took 0 bases from V and 2 from J, leaving 9 bases between them. This CDR3 has 16 amino acids. CDR3 bases: TGTGCCAGCAGCGTAGCTTTCTGGGCTGGGGCCAACGTCCTGACTTTC. It specifies CASSVAFWAGANVLTF.

The chain links TRBV19 to TRBJ2-7; weak D call: TRBD1 (5 bases). CDR3 length: 15 amino acids. V lost 5 bases and J lost 2, with 16 bases in between. The V gene's germline CDR1 is LNHDA and CDR2 SQIVND (reference sequence). The CDR3 region has the DNA TGTGCCAGTAGTCCCATGGGGCGATCCGCCTACGAGCAGTACTTC. Amino acid sequence: CASSPMGRSAYEQYF.

The genes are TRBV9 and TRBJ2-1, with 7 bases aligning to TRBD2. Trimming at V came to 4 bases and at J to 1 base, leaving 5 bases not matched to a gene. From germline, CDR1 is SGDLS and CDR2 YYNGEE. The CDR3 extends over 15 amino acids. This CDR3 reads CASSLASGSYNEQFF. Written as DNA, the CDR3 is TGTGCCAGCAGCCTAGCTAGCGGTTCCTACAATGAGCAGTTCTTC.

With respect to this clone: In the same sample, other DNA sequences code for this CDR3. V gene TRBV11-1 combines with J gene TRBJ2-5, with D unclear. V dropped 1 base and J dropped 5 bases, with 8 bases sitting between them. The CDR3 totals 13 residues. The germline V gene has CDR1 SGHAT and CDR2 FQDESV (reference sequence). CDR3 in amino acids: CASSLDGRETQYF. The CDR3, as DNA: TGTGCCAGCAGCTTAGATGGTCGGGAGACCCAGTACTTC.

The chain links TRBV10-1 to TRBJ1-3; the D gene is possibly TRBD1 (5 bases). Germline CDR1 and CDR2: WNHNN and SYGVQD (reference sequence). CDR3 length: 14 amino acids. Trimming removed 6 bases from V and 2 bases from J, with 11 bases in between. DNA of the CDR3: TGCGCCAGCAGGGGCAGGGAGGCTGGAAACACCATATATTTT. Amino acid sequence: CASRGREAGNTIYF.

Worth noting for this clone: The same CDR3 arises from other DNA sequences in this sample as well. The V gene is TRBV4-1, the J gene TRBJ1-2; possible D gene TRBD1, 6 bases. The CDR3 runs to 13 residues. From germline, CDR1 is MGHRA and CDR2 YSYEKL. Between the trimmed V and J ends, which lost 3 bases and 4 bases, there was a span of 9 bases. CDR3 sequence reads: CASSQGGGYGYTF. As DNA, the CDR3 is TGCGCCAGCAGCCAGGGGGGCGGCTATGGCTACACCTTC.

The chain joins TRBV7-9 to TRBJ1-1; TRBD1 matches 9 bases. This CDR3 has 16 residues. Germline CDR1 reads SEHNR; CDR2 reads FQNEAQ (reference sequence). The ends lost 4 bases at V and 11 bases at J; junction bases unmatched: 17. CDR3 region: CASSSQTAGQGEWAFF. DNA of the CDR3: TGTGCCAGCAGCTCACAAACGGCGGGACAGGGCGAGTGGGCTTTCTTT. The full variable domain, with the rest looked up from reference TRBV7-9 and TRBJ1-1, is DTGVSQNPRHKITKRGQNVTFRCDPISEHNRLYWYRQTLGQGPEFLTYFQNEAQLEKSRLLSDRFSAERPKGSFSTLEIQRTEQGDSAMYLCASSSQTAGQGEWAFFGQGTRLTVV.

The chain carries TRBV10-3 and TRBJ2-1; 13 positions match TRBD2. Germline V gene sequence: CDR1 ENHRY, CDR2 SYGVKD. CDR3 length: 15 amino acids. J lost 8 bases, V lost 6 bases, and 7 bases had no gene match. DNA for the CDR3: TGTGCCATCAGACTAGCGGGAGGGCCTGGCGATGAGCAGTTCTTC. Amino acid sequence: CAIRLAGGPGDEQFF.

The chain recombines TRBV9 with TRBJ1-6; 9 nucleotides line up with TRBD1. This CDR3 has 15 residues. Germline V gives CDR1 SGDLS, CDR2 YYNGEE. The ends lost 0 bases at V and 8 bases at J; junction bases unmatched: 3. In DNA, the CDR3 is TGTGCCAGCAGCGTAGAAGACAGGGGGGATTCACCCCTCCACTTT. It specifies CASSVEDRGDSPLHF.

The rearrangement links TRBV30 to TRBJ2-7, with D hard to call. Per germline, CDR1 GTSNPN and CDR2 SVGIG (reference sequence). V was pared by 3 bases and J by 3 bases, with 15 bases between. This CDR3 contains 14 residues. The CDR3 region has the DNA TGTGCCTGGAGCCCCTTCGCCAGACTCTACGAGCAGTACTTC. Translating gives CAWSPFARLYEQYF.

The chain couples TRBV30 to TRBJ2-6; unclear D gene. This CDR3 is built from 13 residues. Trimming removed 8 bases from V and 3 bases from J, with 11 bases in between. Looked up from germline, CDR1 is GTSNPN and CDR2 is SVGIG (reference sequence). This chain's CDR3 is CAPGGCGANVLTF. Here the CDR3 DNA reads TGTGCCCCAGGCGGCTGTGGGGCCAACGTCCTGACTTTC.

This chain uses TRBV6-1 with TRBJ1-2, with D perhaps matching TRBD1 (5 bases). Trimming shortened V by 8 bases and J by 7 bases, and 17 bases separated the two germline ends. The CDR3 sequence is 13 residues long. Germline V CDR1 and CDR2: MNHNS, SASEGT. CDR3 bases: TGTGCCAGCCTTAGGGACGGGCTACCTGGCTACACCTTC. Translating gives CASLRDGLPGYTF.

The chain combines TRBV7-2 with TRBJ2-1; TRBD1 aligns across 9 bases. V was pared by 5 bases and J by 2 bases, with 4 bases of the junction left unmatched. CDR1 SGHTA and CDR2 FQGNSA come from the germline V gene. The CDR3 has 15 residues. The CDR3 DNA reads as TGTGCCAGCAGCGCCGGGACAGGGACCTACAATGAGCAGTTCTTC. It codes for CASSAGTGTYNEQFF.

V is TRBV7-6 and J is TRBJ2-1, with D unresolved. CDR1 is SGHVS, CDR2 FNYEAQ, per germline. Trimming took 1 base from V and 9 from J, leaving 10 bases between them. The CDR3 length is 13 residues. The CDR3 coding sequence is TGTGCCAGCAGCTTAGTCACCTGGGGTGAGCAGTTCTTC. Amino acid sequence: CASSLVTWGEQFF.